The 20 T cell receptor beta chains below come from one sample, sequenced in a study of breast tumors, draining lymph nodes, adjacent tissues. TCRdb redid the calling of the multiplex PCR reads with MiXCR, one entry per CDR3 protein. This sample has 190,000 or so distinct CDR3 sequences, with 30% to 40% found just once. The lymph nodes were axillary draining lymph nodes from breast cancer patients. The sequenced material came from axillary lymph node tissue. These receptors originate from a female donor with breast cancer. Some clones in this sample may be carry-over from other donors' samples.

The table lists this clonotype with many counts. The chain is built from TRBV10-3 and TRBJ2-5; D not certain. Germline CDR1 and CDR2: ENHRY and SYGVKD. The V gene lost 2 bases and the J gene lost 5 bases, with 6 bases spanning the gap. The CDR3 spans 12 residues. The chain's CDR3 is CAISEPRETQYF. CDR3 bases: TGTGCCATCAGTGAGCCGAGGGAGACCCAGTACTTC.

V and J are TRBV14 and TRBJ1-1, with TRBD1 matching over 9 bases. CDR1 is SGHDN and CDR2 is FVKESK in the germline V gene. The CDR3 consists of 17 residues. After removal of 2 bases from V and 2 bases from J, the junction contained 9 bases not matched to a gene. The CDR3 protein is CASSQPTGTGRNTEAFF. CDR3 nucleotide sequence: TGTGCCAGCAGCCAACCTACCGGGACAGGGAGAAACACTGAAGCTTTCTTT.

This clonotype has just one count. One base away lies a much larger clone, so this may be a sequencing read error. The chain employs TRBV9 and TRBJ2-2; possible D gene TRBD1, 6 bases. Germline V lookup: CDR1 SGDLS, CDR2 YYNGEE. The CDR3 loop spans 15 amino acids. Here the CDR3 reads CASSTRQDHTGELLF. DNA of the CDR3: TGTGCCAGCAGCACCCGACAGGACCACACCGGGGAGCTGCTTTTT.

This clonotype was found many times. The rearrangement links TRBV3-2 to TRBJ2-7. TRBV3-2 is designated a pseudogene. The CDR3 has 8 residues. The chain's CDR3 is CASSQPYF. The CDR3 nucleotides are TGTGCCAGCAGCCAGCCGTACTTC.

This clonotype has a count of ten or more. This chain joins TRBV5-8 and TRBJ2-7, with TRBD1 as a possible D gene (6 bases). Germline lookup yields CDR1 SGHTS and CDR2 YDEGEE. The CDR3 extends over 16 amino acids. Trimming left V 3 bases short and J 4 bases short, with 20 bases between. CDR3: CASSSPFRDKGYEQYF. CDR3 DNA: TGTGCCAGCAGCTCTCCATTCAGGGACAAAGGTTACGAGCAGTACTTC.

The gene calls are TRBV25-1 and TRBJ1-6; TRBD1 aligns across 7 bases. The CDR3 runs 15 residues. Per the germline V gene, CDR1 is MGHDK and CDR2 is SYGVNS. The CDR3 loop is CARNPGTGDNSPLHF. CDR3 nucleotide sequence: TGTGCTAGAAACCCAGGAACAGGGGATAATTCACCCCTCCACTTT.

This clonotype has at least ten counts. The genes are TRBV10-3 and TRBJ1-2, with TRBD1 as a possible D gene (6 bases). Germline-derived CDR1 and CDR2 are ENHRY and SYGVKD. With 2 bases removed from V and 3 bases from J, the gap between germline ends came to 7 bases. The CDR3 contains 13 residues. Here the CDR3 DNA reads TGTGCCATCAGTGAGCAGGGGCACTATGGCTACACCTTC. Translating it yields CAISEQGHYGYTF.

This clonotype was detected many times. This chain connects TRBV10-3 to TRBJ2-3; TRBD1 might be the D (7 bases). The germline V gene encodes CDR1 ENHRY and CDR2 SYGVKD. The CDR3 sequence is 16 residues long. V lost 2 bases and J 2 bases, leaving 14 bases between the germline ends. Written as DNA, the CDR3 is TGTGCCATCAGTGAGCGGGGGACAGAACCCACAGATACGCAGTATTTT. Encoded protein: CAISERGTEPTDTQYF.

This chain uses TRBV20-1 with TRBJ2-3; 8 bases are a match to TRBD2. Germline CDR1 and CDR2: DFQATT and SNEGSKA (reference sequence). The CDR3 extends over 15 amino acids. V gave up 3 bases and J gave up 0 bases; unmatched junction bases: 5. Written as DNA, the CDR3 is TGCAGTGCTAGTGGTAGCGGGAATAGCACAGATACGCAGTATTTT. Protein: CSASGSGNSTDTQYF.

The chain recombines TRBV20-1 with TRBJ2-5; 13 bases align to TRBD2. The length of the CDR3 is 17 residues. Trimming removed 3 bases from V and 1 base from J; junction bases left unmatched: 8. Germline values: CDR1 DFQATT, CDR2 SNEGSKA (reference sequence). This CDR3 is CSARKGLAGSIQETQYF. DNA for the CDR3: TGCAGTGCTAGGAAGGGACTAGCGGGGAGCATCCAAGAGACCCAGTACTTC.

This chain links TRBV29-1 with TRBJ2-5; 14 nucleotides match TRBD2. There are 15 residues in the CDR3. J was trimmed by 2 bases and V by 6 bases; bases with no gene match: 5. CDR1 is SQVTM, CDR2 ANQGSEA, per germline. This CDR3 reads CSVSGTSGGQETQYF. In nucleotides, the CDR3 is TGCAGCGTCAGCGGGACTAGCGGGGGACAAGAGACCCAGTACTTC.

Points on this clonotype: A clone one base away is much larger, so this may be a read error. This chain uses TRBV6-6 with TRBJ2-1; D might be TRBD2 (7 bases). Germline CDR1 MNHNY, CDR2 SVGAGI (reference sequence). V was shortened by 5 bases and J by 12 bases, with 20 bases between the two germline ends. This CDR3 region has 14 residues. The CDR3 nucleotides read TGTGCCAGCAGTCCCCTGGCGGGGGCCGATGGGCAGTTCTTC. It codes for CASSPLAGADGQFF.

The sample holds many counts of this clonotype. The chain's CDR3 is CASSRGQGAGSPLHF. CDR3 in DNA: TGCGCCAGCAGTAGGGGACAGGGGGCAGGATCACCCCTCCACTTT. V gene TRBV10-2 combines with J gene TRBJ1-6, with 12 bases matching TRBD1. The ends lost 5 bases at V and 10 bases at J; junction bases unmatched: 6. This CDR3 spans 15 amino acids. Per the germline V gene, CDR1 is WSHSY and CDR2 is SAAADI.

This clonotype came up many times. This CDR3 reads CASSATSSTDTQYF. In DNA, the CDR3 is TGTGCCAGCAGCGCGACCTCTAGCACAGATACGCAGTATTTT. J is TRBJ2-3 and V is TRBV5-8; D not resolved. Germline V gives CDR1 SGHTS, CDR2 YDEGEE. The CDR3 is 14 residues long. V was clipped by 4 bases and J by 0 bases, with 9 bases between them. Supplemented by reference TRBV5-8 and TRBJ2-3, the full variable domain reads EAGVTQSPTHLIKTRGQQATLRCSPISGHTSVYWYQQALGLGLQFLLWYDEGEERNRGNFPPRFSGRQFPNYSSELNVNALELEDSALYLCASSATSSTDTQYFGPGTRLTVL.

As to this clonotype: One base away lies a much larger clone, so this may be a sequencing read error. The chain is built from TRBV3-1 and TRBJ2-7; either TRBD1 or TRBD2 may fit D (5 bases each). V lost 7 bases to trimming and J lost 9 bases, with 22 bases between them. The CDR3 length is 14 residues. The germline V gene has CDR1 LGHDT and CDR2 YNNKEL (reference sequence). The CDR3 reads CASTLSGRAHGQYF. For the CDR3, the DNA is TGTGCCAGCACCCTCTCAGGGAGAGCCCACGGGCAGTACTTC.

On this clonotype itself: Compared with germline, one end of the junction differs, possibly owing to a read error. This sequence joins TRBV6-1 and TRBJ1-5, with a tentative D call TRBD1 (5 bases). CDR3 length: 16 amino acids. Looked up from germline, CDR1 is MNHNS and CDR2 is SASEGT. The CDR3: CASSQADRPGGRPQHF. CDR3 coding DNA: TGTGCCAGCAGTCAAGCGGACCGGCCGGGGGGGAGGCCCCAGCATTTT.

In its sample, this clonotype was seen many times. V usage is TRBV9 and J usage is TRBJ2-3; perhaps TRBD2 as D (5 bases). Germline V gene lookup returns CDR1 SGDLS and CDR2 YYNGEE. The CDR3 has 15 residues. V was trimmed by 3 bases and J by 6 bases, leaving 17 bases between them. In nucleotides, the CDR3 is TGTGCCAGCAGCGGGTGGGAACCCTCGGGGGATACGCAGTATTTT. Translation gives CASSGWEPSGDTQYF.

This clonotype was counted many times. This CDR3 is CASSQDGDWTLYRGNEQFF. The CDR3 DNA reads as TGCGCCAGCAGCCAAGATGGAGATTGGACACTCTACCGTGGCAATGAGCAGTTCTTC. This rearrangement joins TRBV4-1 to TRBJ2-1, with TRBD1 as a possible D gene (5 bases). This CDR3 has 19 amino acids. Germline lookup yields CDR1 MGHRA and CDR2 YSYEKL. The ends were cut back, 0 bases at V and 6 bases at J, with 24 bases in the middle.

This clonotype has at least ten counts. CDR3 protein: CASSSSPTDYGYTF. In DNA, the CDR3 is TGCGCCAGCAGCTCGTCCCCGACGGACTATGGCTACACCTTC. The chain joins TRBV5-1 to TRBJ1-2; no definite D call. Germline V gives CDR1 SGHRS, CDR2 YFSETQ. Trimming left V 3 bases short and J 3 bases short, with 12 bases between. This CDR3 is 14 amino acids long.

The sample holds many counts of this clonotype. The chain joins TRBV19 to TRBJ1-3; D gene ambiguous. V dropped 7 bases and J dropped 1 base, with 5 bases sitting between them. The CDR3 extends over 12 amino acids. Germline CDR1 reads LNHDA; CDR2 reads SQIVND (reference sequence). The CDR3 protein is CASTSSGNTIYF. Written as DNA, the CDR3 is TGTGCCAGTACCTCATCTGGAAACACCATATATTTT.